These 17 T cell receptor beta chains were all obtained from the same sample, sequenced in a study of blood T cell repertoires in COVID-19. Using immunoSEQ multiplex PCR, the repertoire was profiled, and TCRdb retains in-frame clones only, with some absent. The data show approximately 390,000 clones, with nearly 90% seen just once and around 1.9% held by the top ten. Material for sequencing was PBMCs or T cells enriched from blood (not recorded which). These TCRs come from a woman between 40 and 50 years old with acute COVID-19.

Of note for this clone: Other nucleotide sequences in the sample specify the same CDR3. The chain links TRBV3-1 (or the pseudogene TRBV3-2) to TRBJ1-1; no clear D gene. Germline values: CDR1 LGHDT, CDR2 YNNKEL (reference sequence). V was cut by 1 base and J by 4 bases, with 7 bases left in between. The length of the CDR3 is 13 residues. CDR3: CASSQGGGTEAFF. The DNA of the CDR3 is TGTGCCAGCAGCCAAGGGGGAGGCACTGAAGCTTTCTTT.

CDR3 in amino acids: CASASGLDTQYF. As DNA, the CDR3 is TGTGCCAGCGCTTCAGGACTAGATACGCAGTATTTT. The chain recombines TRBV12-3 or TRBV12-4 with TRBJ2-3; perhaps TRBD2 as D (5 bases). This CDR3 is built from 12 residues. V lost 8 bases and J lost 5, with 11 bases in between.

This clone was counted once. The rearrangement links TRBV5-8 to TRBJ1-2, with 7 nucleotides matching TRBD1. Germline values: CDR1 SGHTS, CDR2 YDEGEE. The CDR3 sequence is 12 residues long. With V trimmed by 0 bases and J by 13 bases, 6 bases remained unmatched. The CDR3 sequence is CASSLETGLVTF. In nucleotides, the CDR3 is TGTGCCAGCAGCTTGGAGACAGGGCTCGTCACCTTC.

The chain combines TRBV27 with TRBJ2-1; weak D call: TRBD1 (6 bases). CDR1 MNHEY and CDR2 SMNVEV come from the germline V gene (reference sequence). With 5 bases removed from V and 2 bases from J, the gap between germline ends came to 13 bases. The CDR3 is made up of 15 amino acids. CDR3 loop: CASSLGGPPYNEQFF. As DNA, the CDR3 is TGTGCCAGCAGTCTAGGGGGTCCTCCCTACAATGAGCAGTTCTTC.

The chain has TRBV30 and TRBJ1-3; the match to TRBD1 covers 9 bases. The V gene end was trimmed by 3 bases and the J gene end by 0 bases; junction bases not matched to a gene: 12. This CDR3 contains 18 residues. The germline CDR1 and CDR2 sequences are GTSNPN and SVGIG (reference sequence). This chain's CDR3 is CAWRDGLGTGNSGNTIYF. In DNA form, the CDR3 reads TGTGCCTGGAGGGATGGGTTGGGGACAGGGAACTCTGGAAACACCATATATTTT.

The chain links TRBV6-5 to TRBJ2-5, with a weak D call TRBD1 (6 bases). The CDR3 is 14 amino acids. CDR1 and CDR2 from the germline V gene are MNHEY and SVGAGI. Between the trimmed V and J ends, which lost 7 bases and 1 base, there was a span of 13 bases. This CDR3 reads CASTKPGVQETQYF. CDR3 coding DNA: TGTGCCAGCACAAAACCAGGGGTCCAAGAGACCCAGTACTTC.

V is TRBV7-2 and J is TRBJ1-1; TRBD1 agrees at 11 bases. The CDR3 totals 14 residues. V gave up 4 bases and J gave up 7 bases; unmatched junction bases: 5. Germline V gene lookup returns CDR1 SGHTA and CDR2 FQGNSA. The CDR3 DNA follows: TGTGCCAGCAGCTGGACAGGGGGCGAAGGTGAAGCTTTCTTT. This codes for CASSWTGGEGEAFF.

V gene TRBV24-1 combines with J gene TRBJ1-2; tentative D call: TRBD1 (5 bases). V was clipped by 6 bases and J by 1 base, with 17 bases between them. From germline, CDR1 is KGHDR and CDR2 SFDVKD. This CDR3 is 16 amino acids long. For the CDR3, the DNA is TGTGCCACCAGTTCTAACAACCCCGGGGGTAACTATGGCTACACCTTC. Translating gives CATSSNNPGGNYGYTF.

This rearrangement joins TRBV5-6 to TRBJ2-7, with 8 bases identical to TRBD2. This CDR3 is built from 16 residues. Germline CDR1 and CDR2: SGHDT and YYEEEE. V lost 4 bases and J lost 4; bases outside the gene matches: 13. CDR3: CASSLGLGRGAYEQYF. The CDR3, as DNA: TGTGCCAGCAGCCTAGGACTTGGGCGGGGGGCTTACGAGCAGTACTTC.

This clone was found a few times. The chain has TRBV20-1 and TRBJ2-3; no definite D call. V was clipped by 5 bases and J by 6 bases, with 9 bases between them. CDR1 is DFQATT and CDR2 is SNEGSKA in the germline V gene (reference sequence). The CDR3 has 11 residues. The CDR3 sequence: CSAAKRDTQYF. In nucleotides, the CDR3 is TGCAGTGCTGCGAAACGGGATACGCAGTATTTT.

This chain uses TRBV4-2 with TRBJ1-3; 7 bases line up with TRBD1. The CDR3 is made up of 18 amino acids. Germline V gene data show CDR1 as LGHNA and CDR2 as YNFKEQ. Trimming removed 0 bases from V and 1 base from J; junction bases left unmatched: 9. The CDR3, as DNA: TGTGCCAGCAGCCAAGATCTAACAGGGGATACATCTGGAAACACCATATATTTT. It encodes CASSQDLTGDTSGNTIYF.

This clone was counted a few times. The rearrangement links TRBV7-2 to TRBJ2-1, with D perhaps matching TRBD2 (6 bases). Germline CDR1 and CDR2: SGHTA and FQGNSA. Trimming left V 5 bases short and J 9 bases short, with 14 bases between. CDR3 size: 13 residues. CDR3 nucleotide sequence: TGTGCCAGCAGCGCGGGACTGACGGGTGAGCAGTTCTTC. Residues: CASSAGLTGEQFF.

This chain links TRBV19 with TRBJ2-7; 7 bases agree with TRBD1. The germline V gene has CDR1 LNHDA and CDR2 SQIVND (reference sequence). V shed 6 bases, J shed 5 bases, and the junction held 7 bases outside the gene matches. The CDR3 consists of 13 residues. CDR3 residues: CASRQTGSDEQYF. CDR3 bases: TGTGCCAGTAGGCAGACAGGGTCTGACGAGCAGTACTTC.

This clone was seen many times. The chain joins TRBV7-9 to TRBJ2-3; no definite D call. The CDR3 covers 16 residues. V lost 6 bases and J 2 bases, leaving 18 bases between the germline ends. From germline, CDR1 is SEHNR and CDR2 FQNEAQ (reference sequence). In DNA, the CDR3 is TGTGCCAGCAGATCCACCTCCCTATACTACACAGATACGCAGTATTTT. Translation: CASRSTSLYYTDTQYF.

The rearrangement uses TRBV2 and TRBJ1-3; D may be TRBD1 (6 bases). The CDR3 runs to 14 residues. Germline-derived CDR1 and CDR2 are SNHLY and FYNNEI. Trimming left V 6 bases short and J 3 bases short, with 12 bases between. The chain's CDR3 is CASRQTGFGNTIYF. In nucleotides, the CDR3 is TGTGCCAGCAGGCAAACAGGGTTTGGAAACACCATATATTTT.

The V and J genes are TRBV7-9 and TRBJ1-4, with 9 nucleotides matching TRBD1. This CDR3 region has 16 residues. J lost 5 bases, V lost 4 bases, and 8 bases had no gene match. The germline gives CDR1 SEHNR, CDR2 FQNEAQ (reference sequence). The CDR3 loop is CASSSLPGTGNEKLFF. The CDR3 nucleotides read TGTGCCAGCAGCTCACTTCCCGGGACAGGGAATGAAAAACTGTTTTTT.

This clone has just one count. The CDR3 reads CASSQAGYEQYF. The CDR3 coding sequence is TGCGCCAGCAGCCAAGCGGGGTACGAGCAGTACTTC. The chain combines TRBV4-1 with TRBJ2-7; weak D call: TRBD2 (5 bases). The CDR3 runs 12 residues. The V end was cut by 1 base, the J end by 4 bases, with 5 bases between. From germline, CDR1 is MGHRA and CDR2 YSYEKL.